This T cell receptor beta chain comes out of a study of graft-versus-host responses after intestinal transplantation. Background on the study: After anti-thymocyte globulin induction, recipients took tacrolimus and steroids for approximately three years.

The CDR3 runs 15 residues. Germline loops: CDR1 MDHEN, CDR2 SYDVKM. V was clipped by 6 bases and J by 0 bases, with 12 bases between them. About this clone: Its antigen is as yet unknown.

The table came from immunoSEQ multiplex PCR; TCRdb's copy has only in-frame clones and leaves some out. The data contain nearly 95,000 clones, more than 85% of them seen just once; the ten biggest clones take up 1.5% to 2.5%. The J gene is TRBJ1-3, the V gene TRBV28; no clear D. The sample in question was unstimulated CD8+ T cells sorted from spleen or lymph node cells, obtained before intestinal transplant. The sequence was obtained from a human donor who received an intestinal transplant. CDR3 sequence (DNA): TGTGCCAGCAGCCCCGCAGTCTTCTCTGGAAACACCATATATTTT. It codes for CASSPAVFSGNTIYF.